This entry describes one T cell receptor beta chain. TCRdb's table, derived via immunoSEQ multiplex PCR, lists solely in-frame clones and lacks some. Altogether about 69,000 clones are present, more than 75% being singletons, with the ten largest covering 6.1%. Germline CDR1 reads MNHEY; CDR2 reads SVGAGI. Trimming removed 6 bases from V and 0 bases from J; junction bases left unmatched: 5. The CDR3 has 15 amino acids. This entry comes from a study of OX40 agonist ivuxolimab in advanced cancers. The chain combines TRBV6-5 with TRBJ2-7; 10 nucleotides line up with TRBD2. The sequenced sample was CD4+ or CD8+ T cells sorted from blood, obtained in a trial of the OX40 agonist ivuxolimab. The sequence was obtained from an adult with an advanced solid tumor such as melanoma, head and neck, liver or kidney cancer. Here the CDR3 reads CASRPTSGYSYEQYF. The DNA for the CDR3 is TGTGCCAGCAGGCCGACTAGCGGGTACTCCTACGAGCAGTACTTC.